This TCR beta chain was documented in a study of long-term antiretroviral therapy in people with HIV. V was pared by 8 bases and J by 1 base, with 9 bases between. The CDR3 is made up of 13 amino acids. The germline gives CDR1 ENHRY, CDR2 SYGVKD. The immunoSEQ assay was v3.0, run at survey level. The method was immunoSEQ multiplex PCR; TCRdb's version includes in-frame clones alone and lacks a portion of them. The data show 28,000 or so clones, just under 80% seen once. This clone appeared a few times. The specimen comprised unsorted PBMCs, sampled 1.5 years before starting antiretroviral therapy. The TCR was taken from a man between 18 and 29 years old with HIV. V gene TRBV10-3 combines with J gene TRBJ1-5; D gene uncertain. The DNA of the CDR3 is TGTGCCATCCGGTCGGAGAGCAATCAGCCCCAGCATTTT. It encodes CAIRSESNQPQHF.